A selection of T cell receptor beta chains follows, all from one sample in a study of cytomegalovirus exposure and HLA in healthy donors. Clones were sequenced by immunoSEQ multiplex PCR, and TCRdb holds only the in-frame ones, with some missing. The table lists about 83,000 clones, roughly 96% of them singletons, with 1.3% in the top ten. Sequenced sample: PBMCs. The receptors shown here come from a woman aged 18-29 years in good health and CMV-seronegative. Each CDR3 is given with its conserved first and last residue. D genes are given only for firm matches. Size values are once, few and many counts, or a class for expanded clones, and some rows have none.

>TRBJ2-5|TRBV5-1|TRBD2|NA
TGCGCCAGCAGCCCCCGAGGAGCGGGAGGGCCGGGACGGGAGACCCAGTACTTC
CASSPRGAGGPGRETQYF
>TRBJ2-4|TRBV10-3|NA|once
TGTGCCATCAGTGAGTCCAGGGTACCGGACATTCAGTACTTC
CAISESRVPDIQYF
>TRBJ2-5|TRBV2|NA|NA
TGTGCCAGCAGTGAAGCGCTTGCGGGGTCCCAGACCCAGTACTTC
CASSEALAGSQTQYF
>TRBJ2-2|TRBV7-9|NA|NA
TGTGCCAGCTCGGCGGGAAGTCTGGTCGGGGAGCTGTTTTTT
CASSAGSLVGELFF
>TRBJ2-1|TRBV5-6|TRBD2|NA
TGTGCCAGCAGCTTCGGGACTAGCGGGATCGATGAGCAGTTCTTC
CASSFGTSGIDEQFF
>TRBJ2-1|TRBV7-2|NA|NA
TGTGCCAGCAGCTTAGCGCTAAGTTCGAACAATGAGCAGTTCTTC
CASSLALSSNNEQFF
>TRBJ2-3|TRBV20-1|NA|NA
TGCAGTGCGGCGAGGGTGAATACGCAGTATTTT
CSAARVNTQYF
>TRBJ2-6|TRBV14|NA|NA
TGTGCCAGCAGCCAAGACCCATACAGCTCTAGGGCCAACGTCCTGACTTTC
CASSQDPYSSRANVLTF
>TRBJ2-2|TRBV21-1|NA|NA
TGTGCCAACAAGGGGGGGTGCGCACACCCCGGGGAGCTGTTTTTT
CANKGGCAHPGELFF
>TRBJ2-7|TRBV9|TRBD1|NA
TGTGCCAGCAGCGTAGCTGCGGCAGGGGGCTTCGACGAGCAGTACTTC
CASSVAAAGGFDEQYF
>TRBJ1-1|TRBV19|TRBD1|NA
TGTGCCAGTAGTGGGAAACAACCGGGACAGAATTTCGTCTCACAAGCTTTCTTT
CASSGKQPGQNFVSQAFF
>TRBJ1-1|TRBV19|NA|NA
TGTGCCAGTAGTATGGGTGTACAGGGCAGCACTGAAGCTTTCTTT
CASSMGVQGSTEAFF
>TRBJ2-7|TRBV14|TRBD2|NA
TGTGCCAGCAGCCAACTAGCGGGAGTGTGGGAGCAGTACTTC
CASSQLAGVWEQYF
>TRBJ2-1|TRBV7-9|TRBD1|NA
TGTGCCAGCATAGGGACAGGGGTCAACAATGAGCAGTTCTTC
CASIGTGVNNEQFF
>TRBJ2-1|TRBV5-6|NA|NA
TGTGCCAGCAGCTTACGACAGGATACCCTTAGCTCCTACAATGAGCAGTTCTTC
CASSLRQDTLSSYNEQFF
>TRBJ2-1|TRBV5-4|TRBD2|NA
TGTGCCAGCAATAGCGGGAGGGCCGACAATGAGCAGTTCTTC
CASNSGRADNEQFF
>TRBJ2-7|TRBV11-2|TRBD2|NA
TGTGCCAGCAGCTTACCCCTGAGCCGCGCCGGACTAGCGGGCGAGCAGTACTTC
CASSLPLSRAGLAGEQYF
>TRBJ2-7|TRBV27|TRBD2|NA
TGTGCCAGCAGTTTATCCGGGACTAGCGGTTTCTACGAGCAGTACTTC
CASSLSGTSGFYEQYF
>TRBJ2-1|TRBV10-1|NA|NA
TGCGCCAGCAGTGTTTATCTGGCCCCCAATGAGCAGTTCTTC
CASSVYLAPNEQFF
>TRBJ2-7|TRBV10-2|NA|NA
TGCGCCAGCAGTCCCCCTGTTCGGGAGCAGTACTTC
CASSPPVREQYF
>TRBJ2-3|TRBV4-1|NA|NA
TGCGCCAGCAGCCAAGGGCCAGTAACCACAGATACGCAGTATTTT
CASSQGPVTTDTQYF
>TRBJ2-3|TRBV5-1|TRBD2|NA
TGCGCCAGCAGCTTGGTCCTAGCGGGAGGATTGGCAGATACGCAGTATTTT
CASSLVLAGGLADTQYF
>TRBJ1-1|TRBV19|NA|NA
TGTGCCAGTAGTGGGACTGGCACTGAAGCTTTCTTT
CASSGTGTEAFF
>TRBJ2-7|TRBV5-5|NA|NA
TGTGCCAGCAGCCCGAACGACTACTCAACACACTACGAGCAGTACTTC
CASSPNDYSTHYEQYF
>TRBJ1-4|TRBV2|TRBD1|NA
TGTGCCAGCAGTGGAGGGACAGCAACTAATGAAAAACTGTTTTTT
CASSGGTATNEKLFF